The source of this T cell receptor (beta chain) is a study of OX40 agonist ivuxolimab in advanced cancers. This clone was observed a few times. The CDR3 sequence is 13 residues long. From germline, CDR1 is LNHDA and CDR2 SQIVND (reference sequence). The trim removed 5 bases at V and 6 bases at J, leaving 6 bases unmatched. Generated by immunoSEQ multiplex PCR, the TCRdb table keeps only in-frame clones and is missing some. This sample carries tens of thousands of clones, 81% of them seen once, and the ten largest clones take approximately 0.62%. This sequence originates from an adult with an advanced solid tumor such as melanoma, head and neck, liver or kidney cancer. This specimen consisted of CD4+ or CD8+ T cells sorted from blood, obtained in a trial of the OX40 agonist ivuxolimab. V is TRBV19 and J is TRBJ2-7; TRBD1 matches 8 bases. In DNA form, the CDR3 reads TGTGCCAGTAGTCCTACAGGGGGTATCGAGCAGTACTTC. It encodes CASSPTGGIEQYF.